Below, one T cell receptor (beta chain) is given with its context. No antigen is known for it. Use of 60 Vbeta and 13 Jbeta primers characterized the PCR. This table comes from immunoSEQ multiplex PCR, and its TCRdb copy is limited to in-frame clones, with some not included. This table has 110,000 to 150,000 clones, 60% to 80% appearing once. In germline, CDR1 is SGHRS, CDR2 YFSETQ. This CDR3 region has 14 residues. J gave up 4 bases and V 4 bases, and 8 bases lay outside the gene matches. The sample is drawn from a study of cytomegalovirus exposure and HLA in healthy donors. Study outcomes and limitations: Most of the CMV-associated TCR beta chains (in a later analysis) appeared to be HLA-restricted. Most of the TCR beta V segments (in an earlier analysis) were productive either about 87% or about 30% of the time.

This chain links TRBV5-1 with TRBJ2-7, with 7 bases fitting TRBD1. The specimen was PBMCs. This sequence originates from a male donor in good health and CMV-seronegative. The CDR3 DNA sequence: TGCGCCAGCAGCCCAGGGGACAGCCAGTACGAGCAGTACTTC. Translating gives CASSPGDSQYEQYF.